This is a list of T cell receptor beta chains from one sample in a study of regulatory T cells in long-lasting Graves disease. TCRdb independently ran MiXCR on the multiplex PCR reads; one entry per CDR3 protein. The sample holds over 350,000 distinct CDR3 sequences, over 14% seen once. The data were also submitted as part of a second study, on T cells in Graves' hyperthyroidism and ophthalmopathy.

The sequences come from peripheral blood mononuclear cells (PBMCs), collected at new diagnosis, from a patient treated with antithyroid drugs. Receptors originate from a woman aged 40-49 years with Graves disease. The CDR3 runs from the conserved cysteine through the conserved F or W. Each record gives: V gene, CDR3 protein.

v_gene: TRBV7-3; CDR3aa: CASSTSTGELFF
v_gene: TRBV9; CDR3aa: CASSESGARLYEQYF
v_gene: TRBV6-1; CDR3aa: CASSEAVGWEQYF
v_gene: TRBV11-3; CDR3aa: CASSSLWGETQYF
v_gene: TRBV3-1; CDR3aa: CAGSQRAGGQAF
v_gene: TRBV11-2; CDR3aa: CASSPSTSPYNEQFF
v_gene: TRBV6-2/TRBV6-3; CDR3aa: CASSYPRGTDTQYF
v_gene: TRBV14; CDR3aa: CASSQTDLTYGYTF
v_gene: TRBV11-3; CDR3aa: CASSSLTSGRGNEQFF
v_gene: TRBV7-7; CDR3aa: CASSPDRVAEETQYF
v_gene: TRBV7-9; CDR3aa: CASSLGLAAPDTQYF
v_gene: TRBV20-1; CDR3aa: CSAPAGGADTQCF
v_gene: TRBV18; CDR3aa: CASSPESTGLTYGYTF
v_gene: TRBV30; CDR3aa: CAWSEGDGRGNTEAFF
v_gene: TRBV5-1; CDR3aa: CASSPRSIDHARGDTQYF
v_gene: TRBV20-1; CDR3aa: CSAREVGTGGSPLHF
v_gene: TRBV11-2; CDR3aa: CASSLPGPSWEQYF
v_gene: TRBV9; CDR3aa: CASSVVLLDEQFF
v_gene: TRBV11-2; CDR3aa: CASSLVTSGGEQYF
v_gene: TRBV7-6; CDR3aa: CASSLTGGGFNEQFF
v_gene: TRBV30; CDR3aa: CAWTPGSETQYF
v_gene: TRBV30; CDR3aa: CAGTTGGFNEQFF
v_gene: TRBV20-1; CDR3aa: CSATGQGLYEQYF
v_gene: TRBV3-1; CDR3aa: CASSLGQGQMNTEAFF
v_gene: TRBV19; CDR3aa: CASSINAGSTGELFF
v_gene: TRBV28; CDR3aa: CASSMGQGSDTQYF
v_gene: TRBV7-2; CDR3aa: CASSPKTSGITDTQYF
v_gene: TRBV30; CDR3aa: CAWRVPPGDGYTF
v_gene: TRBV12-3/TRBV12-4; CDR3aa: CASTQGNSGNTIYF
v_gene: TRBV5-1; CDR3aa: CASSSGTKGGEQYF
v_gene: TRBV12-3/TRBV12-4; CDR3aa: CASSLELAGGDEQFF
v_gene: TRBV7-9; CDR3aa: CASSLAGTRSNEQFF
v_gene: TRBV13; CDR3aa: CASSLGGQGAYNEQFF
v_gene: TRBV30; CDR3aa: CAWRRNYGYTF
v_gene: TRBV5-5; CDR3aa: CASSSLFRGQFNEKLFF
v_gene: TRBV5-8; CDR3aa: CASSHHEGRKPWTDAQYF
v_gene: TRBV12-3/TRBV12-4; CDR3aa: CASSLEREPGDTQYF
v_gene: TRBV7-3; CDR3aa: CASSPTQAGANVLTF
v_gene: TRBV20-1; CDR3aa: CSASRGQLNTEAFF
v_gene: TRBV2; CDR3aa: CASSGMTSGYDIQYF
v_gene: TRBV18; CDR3aa: CASSPTERNSPLHF